These 21 T cell receptor beta chains were sequenced from one sample in a study of cytomegalovirus exposure and HLA in healthy donors. It was with 60 Vbeta and 13 Jbeta primers that the PCR ran. TCRdb's table, derived via immunoSEQ multiplex PCR, lists solely in-frame clones and lacks some. This table holds 55,000 to 75,000 clones. The sequenced sample consisted of PBMCs. The receptors derive from a woman aged 25 to 39 in good health and CMV-seronegative.

The V and J genes are TRBV5-1 and TRBJ1-1, with D hard to call. Germline assignment: CDR1 SGHRS and CDR2 YFSETQ. The CDR3 sequence is 14 residues long. Trimming stripped 6 bases from V and 8 bases from J, with 20 bases between. CDR3 in amino acids: CASNAGKGPSEAFF. The CDR3 nucleotides read TGCGCCAGCAACGCCGGGAAAGGACCTTCCGAAGCTTTCTTT.

V and J are TRBV18 and TRBJ1-4, with 8 bases aligning to TRBD1. With 3 bases clipped from V and 7 bases from J, the junction kept 4 bases outside the gene matches. This CDR3 contains 14 residues. Germline CDR1 and CDR2: KGHSH and LQKENI. The CDR3 coding sequence is TGTGCCAGCTCACCTGGACAGGGCTGTGAAAAACTGTTTTTT. Encoded protein: CASSPGQGCEKLFF.

Comment on this clone: At one of its ends the junction is not consistent with the germline gene, which may arise from a read error. The CDR3 coding sequence is TGTGCCAGCTCATGGACAGGCTCAGATAAGCAGTATTTT. Protein product: CASSWTGSDKQYF. The V gene is TRBV18, the J gene TRBJ2-3, with 7 bases lining up with TRBD1. Germline V gene sequence: CDR1 KGHSH, CDR2 LQKENI. The CDR3 runs 13 residues.

The chain links TRBV7-9 to TRBJ2-3; D perhaps matches TRBD2 (6 bases). The ends were cut back, 1 base at V and 2 bases at J, with 10 bases in the middle. In germline, CDR1 is SEHNR, CDR2 FQNEAQ (reference sequence). This CDR3 has 15 amino acids. CDR3 sequence (DNA): TGTGCCAGCAGCTTAGGGGGAGGAACCACAGATACGCAGTATTTT. Protein: CASSLGGGTTDTQYF.

This chain joins TRBV20-1 and TRBJ2-5, with unresolved D. With 5 bases removed from V and 3 bases from J, the gap between germline ends came to 4 bases. Germline CDR1 is DFQATT and CDR2 is SNEGSKA (reference sequence). The length of the CDR3 is 10 residues. DNA of the CDR3: TGCAGTGCTTACAAAGAGACCCAGTACTTC. This translates into CSAYKETQYF.

The chain combines TRBV6-6 with TRBJ1-5; the match to TRBD1 covers 10 bases. The CDR3 consists of 14 residues. CDR1 is MNHNY, CDR2 SVGAGI, per germline (reference sequence). V dropped 6 bases and J dropped 4; count of bases not matched to a gene: 3. This CDR3 is CASRSGQGNQPQHF. For the CDR3, the DNA is TGTGCCAGCAGATCGGGACAGGGGAATCAGCCCCAGCATTTT.

The rearrangement links TRBV5-4 to TRBJ1-2, with 7 positions matching TRBD1. J was trimmed by 2 bases and V by 4 bases; bases with no gene match: 5. The CDR3 is 14 amino acids. Germline CDR1 and CDR2: SGHNT and YYREEE (reference sequence). The CDR3 bases are TGTGCCAGCAGCCCGGAGACAGGGAACTATGGCTACACCTTC. It encodes CASSPETGNYGYTF. Variable domain in full (rest from reference TRBV5-4 and TRBJ1-2): ETGVTQSPTHLIKTRGQQVTLRCSSQSGHNTVSWYQQALGQGPQFIFQYYREEENGRGNFPPRFSGLQFPNYSSELNVNALELDDSALYLCASSPETGNYGYTFGSGTRLTVV.

The chain has TRBV29-1 and TRBJ2-1, with TRBD2 identical over 7 bases. The junction had 5 bases not matched to a gene; V was cut back by 3 bases and J by 3 bases. The CDR3 has 14 amino acids. Germline V CDR1 and CDR2: SQVTM, ANQGSEA. The CDR3 protein is CSVEVAGDYNEQFF. CDR3 bases: TGCAGCGTTGAGGTTGCGGGGGACTACAATGAGCAGTTCTTC.

This chain uses TRBV9 with TRBJ2-3, with D perhaps TRBD2 (6 bases). V was cut by 4 bases and J by 4 bases, with 16 bases left in between. CDR1 and CDR2 from the germline V gene are SGDLS and YYNGEE. The CDR3 length is 15 residues. DNA of the CDR3: TGTGCCAGCAGCCCGAGATCCGGGGGTTCAGATACGCAGTATTTT. This encodes CASSPRSGGSDTQYF. Complete variable domain (other parts from reference TRBV9 and TRBJ2-3): DSGVTQTPKHLITATGQRVTLRCSPRSGDLSVYWYQQSLDQGLQFLIQYYNGEERAKGNILERFSAQQFPDLHSELNLSSLELGDSALYFCASSPRSGGSDTQYFGPGTRLTVL.

The chain has TRBV11-3 and TRBJ2-5; 9 nucleotides line up with TRBD1. Germline assignment: CDR1 SGHNT and CDR2 YENEEA. The CDR3 is made up of 15 amino acids. Trimming took 3 bases from V and 1 from J; bases not matched to a gene: 3. The CDR3 protein is CASSLGQGIQETQYF. In DNA form, the CDR3 reads TGTGCCAGCAGCTTGGGACAGGGAATCCAAGAGACCCAGTACTTC.

The V and J genes are TRBV29-1 and TRBJ2-7, with D possibly being TRBD2 (6 bases). The CDR3 totals 12 residues. V was pared by 7 bases and J by 3 bases, with 13 bases between. Germline assignment: CDR1 SQVTM and CDR2 ANQGSEA. CDR3 in DNA: TGCAGCGCGGAGGTCGGGGGCTACGAGCAGTACTTC. It specifies CSAEVGGYEQYF.

The chain carries TRBV4-3 and TRBJ2-3, with 10 bases identical to TRBD2. The germline V gene has CDR1 LGHNA and CDR2 YSLEER. The trim removed 1 base at V and 1 base at J, leaving 5 bases unmatched. The CDR3 sequence is 17 residues long. The CDR3 DNA sequence: TGCGCCAGCAGCCAAGGCACTAGCGGGGACCGCACAGATACGCAGTATTTT. Its translation is CASSQGTSGDRTDTQYF.

The gene calls are TRBV4-1 and TRBJ2-6; D remains ambiguous. CDR1 MGHRA and CDR2 YSYEKL come from the germline V gene. V lost 5 bases, J lost 2 bases, and 7 bases lay in between. The CDR3 spans 14 residues. The CDR3 here is CASSSITGANVLTF. The DNA for the CDR3 is TGCGCCAGCAGCAGCATAACTGGGGCCAACGTCCTGACTTTC.

About this clone itself: At one end, the junction sequence differs from germline, possibly due to a read error. The V gene is TRBV4-3, the J gene TRBJ1-6; 11 nucleotides match TRBD1. Germline CDR1 reads LGHNA; CDR2 reads YSLEER. This CDR3 comprises 20 residues. The chain's CDR3 is CASSQEVGQGGRTYNSHLHF. In nucleotides, the CDR3 is TGCGCCAGCAGCCAAGAAGTGGGACAGGGGGGTAGGACCTATAATTCACACCTCCACTTT.

For this clone: The sample contains more than one DNA sequence encoding this CDR3. This rearrangement joins TRBV18 to TRBJ1-6; TRBD1 matches 7 bases. This CDR3 comprises 15 residues. Germline CDR1 is KGHSH and CDR2 is LQKENI. Unmatched junction bases numbered 5, after V lost 3 bases and J lost 6 bases. CDR3 sequence (DNA): TGTGCCAGCTCACCCCCAGGGGGTTTTAATTCACCCCTCCACTTT. Translated: CASSPPGGFNSPLHF.

The chain joins TRBV19 to TRBJ1-2; 7 nucleotides agree with TRBD1. With 6 bases clipped from V and 0 bases from J, the junction kept 10 bases outside the gene matches. Germline values: CDR1 LNHDA, CDR2 SQIVND (reference sequence). This CDR3 comprises 16 residues. CDR3 DNA: TGTGCCAGTAGGGATGGTGGACAGGCAGCTAACTATGGCTACACCTTC. Translation gives CASRDGGQAANYGYTF.

The rearrangement joins TRBV19 to TRBJ1-1; tentatively, D is TRBD1 (5 bases). Trimming pared 7 bases from V and 5 bases from J, leaving 17 bases between. CDR3 length: 14 amino acids. CDR1 and CDR2 (germline): LNHDA, SQIVND (reference sequence). The CDR3 spells CASISTDRRTEAFF. The CDR3 DNA reads TGTGCCAGTATCTCGACAGACCGCCGGACTGAAGCTTTCTTT.

The chain links TRBV2 to TRBJ2-7; a possible D gene is TRBD2 (5 bases). Germline loops: CDR1 SNHLY, CDR2 FYNNEI. The V end lost 8 bases, the J end lost 0 bases, and 8 bases lay between the germline ends. This CDR3 has 12 amino acids. The CDR3 is CASGENSYEQYF. Here the CDR3 DNA reads TGTGCCAGCGGGGAGAACTCCTACGAGCAGTACTTC.

The chain is built from TRBV2 and TRBJ2-5; 9 bases fit TRBD2. The CDR3 contains 17 residues. Per germline, CDR1 SNHLY and CDR2 FYNNEI. The ends lost 6 bases at V and 1 base at J; junction bases unmatched: 12. The CDR3 region is CASRNLAGTPSQETQYF. CDR3 sequence (DNA): TGTGCCAGCAGGAACCTAGCGGGGACCCCATCCCAAGAGACCCAGTACTTC.

The chain is built from TRBV5-1 and TRBJ2-1, with 9 bases fitting TRBD2. The CDR3 consists of 15 residues. The junction had 3 bases not matched to a gene; V was cut back by 2 bases and J by 3 bases. CDR1 and CDR2 from the germline V gene are SGHRS and YFSETQ. The CDR3 sequence is CASSLAGGHYNEQFF. DNA of the CDR3: TGCGCCAGCAGCTTAGCGGGGGGCCACTACAATGAGCAGTTCTTC.

The chain has TRBV4-1 and TRBJ1-4; 7 bases map to TRBD1. This CDR3 comprises 15 residues. Germline CDR1 reads MGHRA; CDR2 reads YSYEKL. Trimming removed 1 base from V and 4 bases from J; junction bases left unmatched: 3. The chain's CDR3 is CASSQVQGGNEKLFF. The CDR3 DNA sequence: TGCGCCAGCAGCCAAGTTCAGGGGGGTAATGAAAAACTGTTTTTT.